The 17 T cell receptor beta chains listed next were all sequenced from one sample in a study of T cell clusters in autoimmune cytopenias (dated by TCRdb to between 2018 and 2021). Each sample's TRB amplification started from approximately 250 ng of peripheral blood genomic DNA, which corresponds to around 36,000 genome equivalents. Sequenced on an Illumina MiSeq. To amplify TRB rearrangements, a touch-down multiplex PCR protocol was run with the TRB-A and TRB-B primer pools combined in a single tube. TCRdb reprocessed the reads and lists each CDR3 protein sequence as a single entry, with no DNA. This sample's table contains 6,900 or so distinct CDR3 sequences. Clones ranked in the top ten supply nearly 10% of the sample. These data are also associated with another study on T cell repertoires in aging, cancer and after chemotherapy.

Source material: peripheral blood. These receptors were taken from a human donor in good health.

The CDR3 loop is CASSPGGSYEQYF. The chain couples TRBV19 to TRBJ2-7; TCRdb lists TRBD1, though no DNA is available to test this call. Germline V gene sequence: CDR1 LNHDA, CDR2 SQIVND (reference sequence). The CDR3 is made up of 13 amino acids.

This chain links TRBV6-2 or TRBV6-3 with TRBJ1-2; the D call from TCRdb, TRBD1, cannot be confirmed without DNA. This CDR3 comprises 12 residues. The germline CDR1 and CDR2 sequences are MNHEY and SVGEGT. CDR3 loop: CASTGANYGYTF.

This chain uses TRBV15 with TRBJ1-2; TCRdb outputs TRBD1, but without DNA this stays unchecked. This CDR3 has 14 residues. From germline, CDR1 is LNHNV and CDR2 YYDKDF (reference sequence). CDR3 residues: CATSRPGHHYGYTF.

This clonotype registers medium-sized (0.01 to 0.1%) by frequency. CDR3 in amino acids: CASSPPFTGELFF. The chain couples TRBV7-9 to TRBJ2-2. This CDR3 spans 13 amino acids. Germline values: CDR1 SEHNR, CDR2 FQNEAQ (reference sequence).

The chain couples TRBV5-6 to TRBJ2-2. The CDR3 totals 15 residues. The germline CDR1 and CDR2 sequences are SGHDT and YYEEEE. CDR3 sequence reads: CASSWDFQNTGELFF.

CDR3 region: CASSLTGGGSTEAFF. The chain combines TRBV12-3 or TRBV12-4 with TRBJ1-1; TCRdb names TRBD1, which stays unverified in the absence of DNA. CDR3 length: 15 residues.

The V gene is TRBV19, the J gene TRBJ1-1; the D call of TRBD1 rests on TCRdb alone, since no DNA is present to check it. Germline V gives CDR1 LNHDA, CDR2 SQIVND (reference sequence). The CDR3 is 13 amino acids. The CDR3 loop reads CASSMADRDEAFF.

According to its frequency, this clonotype is medium-sized (0.01 to 0.1%). The chain links TRBV19 to TRBJ1-5. This CDR3 comprises 14 residues. In germline, CDR1 is LNHDA, CDR2 SQIVND (reference sequence). CDR3 in amino acids: CASSIGVRRQPQHF.

V usage is TRBV6-9 and J usage is TRBJ1-1; TCRdb designates TRBD1, a call that cannot be tested without DNA. Germline V gene data show CDR1 as MNHGY and CDR2 as SVAAGI. CDR3 size: 15 residues. The CDR3: CASSWTGKLHTEAFF.

The rearrangement joins TRBV7-6 to TRBJ2-7; the D call of TRBD1 rests on TCRdb alone, since no DNA is present to check it. This CDR3 region has 14 residues. The germline V gene encodes CDR1 SGHVS and CDR2 FNYEAQ. CDR3 sequence: CASSLGQSSYEQYF.

By frequency, this clonotype registers medium-sized. J is TRBJ2-3 and V is TRBV6-5; TCRdb's D call of TRBD1 is untestable without DNA. Germline CDR1 and CDR2: MNHEY and SVGAGI. The CDR3 sequence is 14 residues long. The CDR3 loop reads CASKVEGAADTQYF.

According to its frequency, this clonotype is medium-sized. The V gene is TRBV29-1, the J gene TRBJ1-1; TCRdb outputs TRBD1, but without DNA this stays unchecked. Germline V CDR1 and CDR2: SQVTM, ANQGSEA. This CDR3 comprises 13 residues. The CDR3 here is CSATRGGNTEAFF.

The V and J genes are TRBV5-1 and TRBJ2-3; the D gene TCRdb calls, TRBD1, cannot be checked with no DNA. The CDR3 is made up of 15 amino acids. Germline V gives CDR1 SGHRS, CDR2 YFSETQ. The CDR3 here is CASSLEAGDTDTQYF.

According to its frequency, this clonotype is medium-sized. The rearrangement uses TRBV6-5 and TRBJ2-3. The CDR3 loop spans 15 amino acids. The germline CDR1 and CDR2 sequences are MNHEY and SVGAGI. CDR3 protein: CASSYSRKFTDTQYF.

CDR3: CASSLDSPGTEAFF. This rearrangement joins TRBV5-4 to TRBJ1-1; lacking DNA, the TRBD1 call made by TCRdb goes unchecked. This CDR3 has 14 residues. CDR1 is SGHNT, CDR2 YYREEE, per germline (reference sequence).

The chain employs TRBV19 and TRBJ2-1. There are 15 residues in the CDR3. Germline V CDR1 and CDR2: LNHDA, SQIVND (reference sequence). The CDR3 is CASSKGGLHGNEQFF. Using reference TRBV19 and TRBJ2-1 for the parts outside the CDR3, the full variable domain is DGGITQSPKYLFRKEGQNVTLSCEQNLNHDAMYWYRQDPGQGLRLIYYSQIVNDFQKGDIAEGYSVSREKKESFPLTVTSAQKNPTAFYLCASSKGGLHGNEQFFGPGTRLTVL.

This chain joins TRBV12-3 or TRBV12-4 and TRBJ2-7; TCRdb selects TRBD1, and the lack of DNA leaves this call unchecked. The CDR3 is 14 amino acids. CDR3 residues: CASRGHGSSYEQYF.